The 32 T cell receptor beta chains in this list originate from one sample, sequenced in a study of monozygotic twins with inflammatory bowel disease. No DNA is given; TCRdb re-called the 5' RACE reads and lists each CDR3 protein once. The specimen's table records around 140,000 distinct CDR3 sequences. The sample consisted of blood. Source of these receptors: a human donor with ulcerative colitis or Crohn's disease, or a healthy co-twin of an affected twin (not recorded which).

This chain uses TRBV25-1 with TRBJ2-3; lacking DNA, the TRBD1 call made by TCRdb goes unchecked. The CDR3 is 17 residues long. Germline CDR1 and CDR2: MGHDK and SYGVNS. CDR3 sequence reads: CASSESGTGKSTDTQYF.

This chain joins TRBV9 and TRBJ2-5; TCRdb gives TRBD1 as the D gene, but with no DNA this cannot be confirmed. Germline loops: CDR1 SGDLS, CDR2 YYNGEE. The CDR3 is made up of 14 amino acids. The chain's CDR3 is CASSPWDSQETQYF.

The chain combines TRBV28 with TRBJ2-7. The CDR3 length is 14 residues. CDR1 and CDR2 (germline): MDHEN, SYDVKM. The CDR3 spells CASRIGSLWYEQYF.

The chain combines TRBV24-1 with TRBJ2-5; TCRdb reports TRBD1, a call that lacks DNA to check it against. CDR1 and CDR2 (germline): KGHDR, SFDVKD. This CDR3 has 14 residues. The CDR3 is CATSDPGRGETQYF.

This chain uses TRBV10-3 with TRBJ2-2. The CDR3 spans 14 residues. CDR1 ENHRY and CDR2 SYGVKD come from the germline V gene. Here the CDR3 reads CAIRAGGNTGELFF.

The chain joins TRBV5-1 to TRBJ1-2; TCRdb's assignment of TRBD1 cannot be checked, as there is no DNA. CDR3 size: 15 residues. Germline V CDR1 and CDR2: SGHRS, YFSETQ. CDR3 sequence: CASSPLHAGDYGYTF.

This chain links TRBV18 with TRBJ2-7. This CDR3 region has 14 residues. Germline CDR1 and CDR2: KGHSH and LQKENI. The CDR3 loop reads CASSPQGFSYEQYF.

The chain employs TRBV4-2 and TRBJ1-5. The V gene's germline CDR1 is LGHNA and CDR2 YNFKEQ. The CDR3 length is 18 residues. CDR3 sequence reads: CASSQAGGFSRSNQPQHF.

This chain joins TRBV29-1 and TRBJ2-5; TCRdb's D call, TRBD1, is unchecked because there is no DNA. CDR1 and CDR2 from the germline V gene are SQVTM and ANQGSEA. The CDR3 is made up of 15 amino acids. CDR3 residues: CSVDGQGGLEETQYF.

V gene TRBV5-6 combines with J gene TRBJ2-1; the TCRdb call, TRBD1, lacks DNA for checking. CDR1 is SGHDT, CDR2 YYEEEE, per germline. This CDR3 region has 15 residues. The CDR3 loop is CASSGQGHGYNEQFF. Filled out from reference TRBV5-6 and TRBJ2-1, the complete variable domain reads DAGVTQSPTHLIKTRGQQVTLRCSPKSGHDTVSWYQQALGQGPQFIFQYYEEEERQRGNFPDRFSGHQFPNYSSELNVNALLLGDSALYLCASSGQGHGYNEQFFGPGTRLTVL.

The chain recombines TRBV7-8 with TRBJ1-3. The CDR3 is 15 residues long. The germline CDR1 and CDR2 sequences are SGHVS and FQNEAQ. The CDR3 protein is CASSFRESFGNTIYF.

The rearrangement joins TRBV20-1 to TRBJ1-1; as DNA is missing, the TRBD1 call by TCRdb cannot be tested. The CDR3 covers 14 residues. Germline assignment: CDR1 DFQATT and CDR2 SNEGSKA (reference sequence). CDR3 region: CSASKGGRNTEAFF.

This rearrangement joins TRBV20-1 to TRBJ2-7; as DNA is missing, the TRBD1 call by TCRdb cannot be tested. Germline V CDR1 and CDR2: DFQATT, SNEGSKA (reference sequence). This CDR3 is built from 17 residues. The CDR3 spells CSARDLGGGLETYEQYF.

This chain links TRBV2 with TRBJ1-5; TCRdb's D gene call, TRBD1, goes unchecked for lack of DNA. Germline V CDR1 and CDR2: SNHLY, FYNNEI. The CDR3 extends over 14 amino acids. CDR3 in amino acids: CASSFGRGDQPQHF. Full variable domain (outside the CDR3, taken from reference TRBV2 and TRBJ1-5): EPEVTQTPSHQVTQMGQEVILRCVPISNHLYFYWYRQILGQKVEFLVSFYNNEISEKSEIFDDQFSVERPDGSNFTLKIRSTKLEDSAMYFCASSFGRGDQPQHFGDGTRLSIL.

The CDR3 loop is CSAIRTSGTSTDTQYF. The J gene is TRBJ2-3, the V gene TRBV20-1; the D call from TCRdb, TRBD2, cannot be confirmed without DNA. Germline values: CDR1 DFQATT, CDR2 SNEGSKA (reference sequence). The CDR3 has 16 amino acids.

The V call is TRBV5-1, the J call TRBJ2-1; TCRdb designates TRBD2, a call that cannot be tested without DNA. This CDR3 contains 15 residues. Germline V gene lookup returns CDR1 SGHRS and CDR2 YFSETQ. The CDR3 reads CASTSLGGTYNEQFF.

This sequence joins TRBV5-1 and TRBJ2-3. The CDR3 runs to 15 residues. Germline CDR1 reads SGHRS; CDR2 reads YFSETQ. The CDR3 sequence: CTSSWAPSGGDTQYF.

The chain carries TRBV25-1 and TRBJ2-1; TCRdb returns TRBD2, unconfirmable since there is no DNA. The CDR3 spans 16 residues. Germline V gene sequence: CDR1 MGHDK, CDR2 SYGVNS. The CDR3 sequence: CASSENSGTRRDEQFF.

V and J are TRBV18 and TRBJ1-6. The germline V gene encodes CDR1 KGHSH and CDR2 LQKENI. This CDR3 region has 14 residues. This CDR3 is CASSPLEVNSPLHF.

The CDR3 sequence: CASSIPLISGSGRWKYNEQFF. This rearrangement joins TRBV19 to TRBJ2-1; absent DNA, TCRdb's TRBD2 call cannot be checked. Germline assignment: CDR1 LNHDA and CDR2 SQIVND (reference sequence). The CDR3 is 21 residues long.

The J gene is TRBJ2-7, the V gene TRBV9. This CDR3 comprises 16 residues. Per the germline V gene, CDR1 is SGDLS and CDR2 is YYNGEE. CDR3 amino acids: CASSVGGADSSYEQYF.

The chain employs TRBV2 and TRBJ2-6. The germline V gene has CDR1 SNHLY and CDR2 FYNNEI. The CDR3 covers 16 residues. CDR3 protein: CASSEAPGLGANVLTF.

The V and J genes are TRBV20-1 and TRBJ2-5; TCRdb gives TRBD1 as the D gene, but with no DNA this cannot be confirmed. This CDR3 comprises 15 residues. Germline CDR1 DFQATT, CDR2 SNEGSKA (reference sequence). The CDR3 sequence is CSAIVGTGVEETQYF.

The chain's CDR3 is CASRSGGTELYEQYF. The V call is TRBV7-9, the J call TRBJ2-7; TCRdb's D gene call, TRBD2, goes unchecked for lack of DNA. This CDR3 has 15 residues. Germline CDR1 is SEHNR and CDR2 is FQNEAQ (reference sequence).

The chain is built from TRBV29-1 and TRBJ1-3. Germline-derived CDR1 and CDR2 are SQVTM and ANQGSEA. This CDR3 has 14 residues. CDR3 region: CSVSARSSGNTIYF.

The rearrangement links TRBV7-2 to TRBJ2-2; the D gene TCRdb calls, TRBD2, cannot be checked with no DNA. Germline CDR1 and CDR2: SGHTA and FQGNSA. The CDR3 is made up of 15 amino acids. Here the CDR3 reads CASSLRGLNTGELFF.

V usage is TRBV4-2 and J usage is TRBJ2-3; the D gene TCRdb calls, TRBD1, cannot be checked with no DNA. Looked up from germline, CDR1 is LGHNA and CDR2 is YNFKEQ. This CDR3 is 14 amino acids long. The CDR3 is CASRREGYTDTQYF.

The V call is TRBV27, the J call TRBJ1-1; with no DNA, the TCRdb D assignment of TRBD1 cannot be verified. Germline V gives CDR1 MNHEY, CDR2 SMNVEV (reference sequence). CDR3 length: 14 amino acids. The CDR3 spells CASSLTGLGTEAFF.

The rearrangement uses TRBV6-2 or TRBV6-3 and TRBJ2-3; the TCRdb D gene call, TRBD1, has no DNA to confirm it. This CDR3 has 17 residues. Germline values: CDR1 MNHEY, CDR2 SVGEGT. The chain's CDR3 is CASSYLQGRGRLYTQYF.

V is TRBV11-2 and J is TRBJ1-6; TCRdb returns TRBD1, unconfirmable since there is no DNA. CDR3 length: 14 amino acids. The germline V gene encodes CDR1 SGHAT and CDR2 FQNNGV. The CDR3 spells CASSFSGDNSPLHF.

The V and J genes are TRBV28 and TRBJ2-5; with no DNA, the TCRdb D assignment of TRBD2 cannot be verified. Germline V gene data show CDR1 as MDHEN and CDR2 as SYDVKM. The CDR3 totals 12 residues. CDR3 in amino acids: CRTSGSHETQYF.

The chain uses TRBV11-3 and TRBJ2-1. This CDR3 region has 13 residues. Germline V gives CDR1 SGHNT, CDR2 YENEEA. This CDR3 is CASSSQRYNEQFF.